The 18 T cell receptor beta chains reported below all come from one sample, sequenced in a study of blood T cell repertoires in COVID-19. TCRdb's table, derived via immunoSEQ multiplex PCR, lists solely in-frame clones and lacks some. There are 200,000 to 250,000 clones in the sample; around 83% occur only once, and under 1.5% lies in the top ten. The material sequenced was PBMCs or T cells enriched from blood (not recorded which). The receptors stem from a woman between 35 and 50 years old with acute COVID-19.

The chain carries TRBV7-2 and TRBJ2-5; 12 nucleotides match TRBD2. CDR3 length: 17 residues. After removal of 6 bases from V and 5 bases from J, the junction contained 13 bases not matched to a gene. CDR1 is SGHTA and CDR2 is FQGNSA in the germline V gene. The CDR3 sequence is CASSPKLAGGSGETQYF. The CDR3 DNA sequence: TGTGCCAGCAGTCCAAAACTAGCGGGAGGCAGTGGTGAGACCCAGTACTTC.

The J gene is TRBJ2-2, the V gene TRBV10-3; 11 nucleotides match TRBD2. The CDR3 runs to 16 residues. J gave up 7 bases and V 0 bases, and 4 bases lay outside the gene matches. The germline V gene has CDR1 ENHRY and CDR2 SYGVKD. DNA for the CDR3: TGTGCCATCAGTGAGTCGCCTAGCGGGGGGATCGGGGAGCTGTTTTTT. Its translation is CAISESPSGGIGELFF.

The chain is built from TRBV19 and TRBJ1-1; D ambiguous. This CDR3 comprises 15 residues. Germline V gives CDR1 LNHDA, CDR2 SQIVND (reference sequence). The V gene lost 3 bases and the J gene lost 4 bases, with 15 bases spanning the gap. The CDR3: CASSIEVVDSTEAFF. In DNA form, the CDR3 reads TGTGCCAGTAGTATCGAGGTGGTCGATAGCACTGAAGCTTTCTTT.

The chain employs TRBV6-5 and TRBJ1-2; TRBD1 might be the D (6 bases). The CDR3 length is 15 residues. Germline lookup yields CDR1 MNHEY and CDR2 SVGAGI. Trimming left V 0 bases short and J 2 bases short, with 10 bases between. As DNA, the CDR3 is TGTGCCAGCAGTTACTCGCCAGGGGCGAACTATGGCTACACCTTC. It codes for CASSYSPGANYGYTF.

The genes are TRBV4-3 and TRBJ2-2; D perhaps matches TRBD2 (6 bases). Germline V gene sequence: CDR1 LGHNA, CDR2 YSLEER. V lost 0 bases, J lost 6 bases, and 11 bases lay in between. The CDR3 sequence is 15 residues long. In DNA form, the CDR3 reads TGCGCCAGCAGCCAAGATTTGACTAGGGCCGGGGAGCTGTTTTTT. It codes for CASSQDLTRAGELFF.

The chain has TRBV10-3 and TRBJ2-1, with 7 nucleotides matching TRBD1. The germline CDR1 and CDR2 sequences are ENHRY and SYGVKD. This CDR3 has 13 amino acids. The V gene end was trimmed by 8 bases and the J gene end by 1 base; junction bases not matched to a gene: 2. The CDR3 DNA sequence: TGTGCCATCCAGGGGGTTTCCTACAATGAGCAGTTCTTC. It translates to CAIQGVSYNEQFF.

The CDR3 here is CASSLYRNTEAFF. CDR3 in DNA: TGTGCCAGCAGCTTGTATCGGAACACTGAAGCTTTCTTT. V usage is TRBV5-6 and J usage is TRBJ1-1; D is undetermined. Between the trimmed V and J ends, which lost 1 base and 1 base, there was a span of 5 bases. The CDR3 totals 13 residues. Germline-derived CDR1 and CDR2 are SGHDT and YYEEEE.

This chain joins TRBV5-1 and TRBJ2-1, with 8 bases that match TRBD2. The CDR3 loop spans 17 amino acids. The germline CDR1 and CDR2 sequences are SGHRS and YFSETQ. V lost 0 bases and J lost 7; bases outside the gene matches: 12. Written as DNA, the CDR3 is TGCGCCAGCAGCTTGGCCCCGGGCCTAGCGGGCAATAATGAGCAGTTCTTC. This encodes CASSLAPGLAGNNEQFF.

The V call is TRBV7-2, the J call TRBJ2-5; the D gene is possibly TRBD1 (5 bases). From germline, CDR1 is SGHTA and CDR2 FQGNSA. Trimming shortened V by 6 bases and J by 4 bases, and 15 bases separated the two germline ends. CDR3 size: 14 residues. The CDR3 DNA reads TGTGCCAGCAGTCTCCAGGCTAGGGGAGAGACCCAGTACTTC. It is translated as CASSLQARGETQYF.

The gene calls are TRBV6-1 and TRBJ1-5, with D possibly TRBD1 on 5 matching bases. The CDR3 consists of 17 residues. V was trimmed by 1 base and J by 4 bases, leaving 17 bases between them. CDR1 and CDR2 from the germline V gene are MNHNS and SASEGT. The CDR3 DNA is TGTGCCAGCAGTGAAGAGTGGGGGAGGTTGGGAAATCAGCCCCAGCATTTT. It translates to CASSEEWGRLGNQPQHF.

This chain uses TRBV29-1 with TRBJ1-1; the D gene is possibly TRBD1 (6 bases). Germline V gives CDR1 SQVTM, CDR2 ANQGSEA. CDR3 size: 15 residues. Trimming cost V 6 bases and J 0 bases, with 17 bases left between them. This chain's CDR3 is CSVSEGQGLNTEAFF. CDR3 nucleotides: TGCAGCGTGAGCGAGGGGCAGGGGCTGAACACTGAAGCTTTCTTT.

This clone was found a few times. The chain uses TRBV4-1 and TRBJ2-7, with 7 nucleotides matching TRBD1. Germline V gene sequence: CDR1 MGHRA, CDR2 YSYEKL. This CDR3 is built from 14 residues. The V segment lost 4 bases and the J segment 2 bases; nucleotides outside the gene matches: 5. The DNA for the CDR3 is TGCGCCAGCAGCCCCCACCAGGGGGCCTACGAGCAGTACTTC. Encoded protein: CASSPHQGAYEQYF.

Here the CDR3 reads CSGLIQGRGSYNEQFF. The CDR3, as DNA: TGCAGCGGCCTTATCCAGGGGAGAGGCTCCTACAATGAGCAGTTCTTC. The chain combines TRBV29-1 with TRBJ2-1, with D possibly TRBD1 on 6 matching bases. With 7 bases removed from V and 0 bases from J, the gap between germline ends came to 19 bases. The CDR3 contains 16 residues. Germline CDR1 and CDR2: SQVTM and ANQGSEA.

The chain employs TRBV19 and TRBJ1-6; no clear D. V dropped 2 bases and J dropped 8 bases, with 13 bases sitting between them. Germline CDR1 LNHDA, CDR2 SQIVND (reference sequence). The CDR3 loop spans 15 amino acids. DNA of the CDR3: TGTGCCAGTAGTATATGGATCTCCGCGGATTCACCCCTCCACTTT. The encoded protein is CASSIWISADSPLHF.

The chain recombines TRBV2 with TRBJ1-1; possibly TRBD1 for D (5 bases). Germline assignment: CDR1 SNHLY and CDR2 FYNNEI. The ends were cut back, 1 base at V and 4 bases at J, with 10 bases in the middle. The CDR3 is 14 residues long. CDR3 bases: TGTGCCAGCAGTGAAGGCCCGGGGGGCACTGAAGCTTTCTTT. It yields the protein CASSEGPGGTEAFF.

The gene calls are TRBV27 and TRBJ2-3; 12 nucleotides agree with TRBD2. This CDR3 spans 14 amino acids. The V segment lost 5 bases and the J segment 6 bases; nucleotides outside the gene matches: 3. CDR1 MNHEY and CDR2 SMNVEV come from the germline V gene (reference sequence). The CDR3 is CASSLGLAGDTQYF. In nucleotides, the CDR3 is TGTGCCAGCAGTCTCGGACTAGCGGGGGATACGCAGTATTTT.

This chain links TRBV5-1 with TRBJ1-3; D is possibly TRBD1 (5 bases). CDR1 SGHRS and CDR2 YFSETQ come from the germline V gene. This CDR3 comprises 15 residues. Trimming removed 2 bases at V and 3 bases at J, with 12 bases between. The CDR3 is CASSFGGKGGNTIYF. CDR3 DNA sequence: TGCGCCAGCAGCTTCGGGGGAAAGGGTGGAAACACCATATATTTT.

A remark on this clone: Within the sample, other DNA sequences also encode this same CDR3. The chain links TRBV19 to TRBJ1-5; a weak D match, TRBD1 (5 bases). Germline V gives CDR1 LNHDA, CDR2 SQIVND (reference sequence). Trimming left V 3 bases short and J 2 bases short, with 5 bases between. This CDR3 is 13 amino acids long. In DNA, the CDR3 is TGTGCCAGTAGTATCAGGGGCAATCAGCCCCAGCATTTT. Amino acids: CASSIRGNQPQHF.